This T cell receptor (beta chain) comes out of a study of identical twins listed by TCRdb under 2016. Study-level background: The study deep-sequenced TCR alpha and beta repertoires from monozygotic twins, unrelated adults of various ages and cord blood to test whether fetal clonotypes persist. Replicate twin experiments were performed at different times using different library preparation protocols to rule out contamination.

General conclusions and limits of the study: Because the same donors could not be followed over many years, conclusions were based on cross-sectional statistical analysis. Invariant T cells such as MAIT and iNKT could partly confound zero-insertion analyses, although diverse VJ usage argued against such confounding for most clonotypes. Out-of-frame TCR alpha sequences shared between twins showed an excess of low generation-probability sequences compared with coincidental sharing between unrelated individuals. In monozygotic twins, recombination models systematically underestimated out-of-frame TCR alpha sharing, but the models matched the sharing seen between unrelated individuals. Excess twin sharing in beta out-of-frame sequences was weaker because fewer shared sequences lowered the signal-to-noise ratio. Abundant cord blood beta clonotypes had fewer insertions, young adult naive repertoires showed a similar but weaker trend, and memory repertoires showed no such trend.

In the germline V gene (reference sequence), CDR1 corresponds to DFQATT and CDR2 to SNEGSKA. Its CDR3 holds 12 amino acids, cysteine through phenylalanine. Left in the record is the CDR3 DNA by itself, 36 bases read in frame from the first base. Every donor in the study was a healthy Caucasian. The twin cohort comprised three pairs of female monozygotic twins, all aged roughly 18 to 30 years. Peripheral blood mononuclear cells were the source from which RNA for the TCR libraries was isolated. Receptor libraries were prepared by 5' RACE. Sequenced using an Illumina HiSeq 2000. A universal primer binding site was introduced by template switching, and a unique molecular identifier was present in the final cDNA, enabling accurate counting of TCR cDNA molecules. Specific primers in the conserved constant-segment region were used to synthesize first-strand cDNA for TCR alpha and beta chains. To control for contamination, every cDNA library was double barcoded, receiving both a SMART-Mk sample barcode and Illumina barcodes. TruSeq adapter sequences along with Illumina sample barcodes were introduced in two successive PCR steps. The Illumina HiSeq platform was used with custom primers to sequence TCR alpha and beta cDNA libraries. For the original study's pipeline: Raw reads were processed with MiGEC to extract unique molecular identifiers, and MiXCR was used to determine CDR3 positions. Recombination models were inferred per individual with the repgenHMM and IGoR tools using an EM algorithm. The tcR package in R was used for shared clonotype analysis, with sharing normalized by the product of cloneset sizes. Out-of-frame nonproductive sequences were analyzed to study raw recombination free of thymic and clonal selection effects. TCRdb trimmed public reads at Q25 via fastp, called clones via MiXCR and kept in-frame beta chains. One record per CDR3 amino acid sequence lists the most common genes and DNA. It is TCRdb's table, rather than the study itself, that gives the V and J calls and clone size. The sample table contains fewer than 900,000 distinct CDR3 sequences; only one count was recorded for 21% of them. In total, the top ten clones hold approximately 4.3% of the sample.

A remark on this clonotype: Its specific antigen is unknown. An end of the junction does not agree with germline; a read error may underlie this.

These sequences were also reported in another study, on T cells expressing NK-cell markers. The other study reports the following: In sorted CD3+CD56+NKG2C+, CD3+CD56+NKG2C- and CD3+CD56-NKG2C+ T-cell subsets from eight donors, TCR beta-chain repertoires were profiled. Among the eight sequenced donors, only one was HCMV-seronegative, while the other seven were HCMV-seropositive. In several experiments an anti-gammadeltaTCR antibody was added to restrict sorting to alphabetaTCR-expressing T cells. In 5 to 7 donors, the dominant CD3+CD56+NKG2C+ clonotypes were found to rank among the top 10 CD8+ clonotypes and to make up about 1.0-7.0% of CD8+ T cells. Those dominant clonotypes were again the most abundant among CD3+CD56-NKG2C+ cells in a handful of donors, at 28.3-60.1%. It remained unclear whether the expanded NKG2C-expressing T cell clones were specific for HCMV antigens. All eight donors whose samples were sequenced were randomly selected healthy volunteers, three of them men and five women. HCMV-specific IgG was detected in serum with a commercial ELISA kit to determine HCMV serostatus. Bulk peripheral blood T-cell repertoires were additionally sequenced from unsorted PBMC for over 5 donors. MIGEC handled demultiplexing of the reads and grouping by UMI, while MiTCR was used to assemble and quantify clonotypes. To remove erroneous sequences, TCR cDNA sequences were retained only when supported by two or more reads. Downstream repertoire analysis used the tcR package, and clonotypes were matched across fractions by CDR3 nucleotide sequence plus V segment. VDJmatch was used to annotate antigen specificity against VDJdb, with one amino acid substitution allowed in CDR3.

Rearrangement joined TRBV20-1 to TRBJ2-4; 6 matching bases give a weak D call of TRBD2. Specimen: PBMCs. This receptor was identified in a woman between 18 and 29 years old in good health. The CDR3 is CSARREKRDSFF. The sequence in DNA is TGCAGTGCTAGACGCGAGAAACGGGACTCCTTCTTC.